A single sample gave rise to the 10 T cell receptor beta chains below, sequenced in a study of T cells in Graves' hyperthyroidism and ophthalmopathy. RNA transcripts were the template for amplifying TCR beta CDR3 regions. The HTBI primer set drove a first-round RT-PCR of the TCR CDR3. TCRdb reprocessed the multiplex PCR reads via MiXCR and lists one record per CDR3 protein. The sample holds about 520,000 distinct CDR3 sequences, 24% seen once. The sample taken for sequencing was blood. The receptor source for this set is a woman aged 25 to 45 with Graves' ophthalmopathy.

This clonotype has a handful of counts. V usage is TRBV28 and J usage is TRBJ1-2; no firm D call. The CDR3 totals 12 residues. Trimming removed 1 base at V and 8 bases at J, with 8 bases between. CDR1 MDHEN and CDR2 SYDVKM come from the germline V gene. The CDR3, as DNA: TGTGCCAGCAGTTTATCCCGGCCCGGCTACACCTTC. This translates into CASSLSRPGYTF.

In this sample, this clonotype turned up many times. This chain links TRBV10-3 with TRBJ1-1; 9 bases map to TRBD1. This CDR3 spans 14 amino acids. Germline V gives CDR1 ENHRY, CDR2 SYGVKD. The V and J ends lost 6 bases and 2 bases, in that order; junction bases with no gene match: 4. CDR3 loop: CAISGDRANTEAFF. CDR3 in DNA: TGTGCCATCAGCGGGGACAGGGCTAACACTGAAGCTTTCTTT.

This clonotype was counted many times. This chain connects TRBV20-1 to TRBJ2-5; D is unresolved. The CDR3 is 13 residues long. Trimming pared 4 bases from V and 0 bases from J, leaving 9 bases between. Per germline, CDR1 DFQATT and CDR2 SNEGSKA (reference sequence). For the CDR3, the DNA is TGCAGTGCTACAGGCAGCTACCAAGAGACCCAGTACTTC. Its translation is CSATGSYQETQYF.

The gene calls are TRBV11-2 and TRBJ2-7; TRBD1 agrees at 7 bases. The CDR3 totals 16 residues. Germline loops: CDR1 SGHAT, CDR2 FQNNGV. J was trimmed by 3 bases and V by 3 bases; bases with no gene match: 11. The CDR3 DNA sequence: TGTGCCAGCAGCTTGATTGGACCGGGACAGAACTACGAGCAGTACTTC. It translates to CASSLIGPGQNYEQYF.

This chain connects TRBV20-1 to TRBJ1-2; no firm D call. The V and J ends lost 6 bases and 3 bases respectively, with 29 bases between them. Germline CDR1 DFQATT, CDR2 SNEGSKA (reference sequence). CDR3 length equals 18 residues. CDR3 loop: CSADVPNGKAPYDYGYTF. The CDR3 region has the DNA TGCAGTGCCGACGTCCCGAACGGCAAGGCCCCCTATGACTATGGCTACACCTTC.

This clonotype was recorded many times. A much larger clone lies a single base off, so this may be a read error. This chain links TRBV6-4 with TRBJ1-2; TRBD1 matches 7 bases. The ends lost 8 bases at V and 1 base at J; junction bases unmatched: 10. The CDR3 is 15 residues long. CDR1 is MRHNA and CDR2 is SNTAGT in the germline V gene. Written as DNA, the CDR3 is TGTGCCAGCGCTCTCGACAGGGCGGTTAACTATGGCTACACCTTC. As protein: CASALDRAVNYGYTF.

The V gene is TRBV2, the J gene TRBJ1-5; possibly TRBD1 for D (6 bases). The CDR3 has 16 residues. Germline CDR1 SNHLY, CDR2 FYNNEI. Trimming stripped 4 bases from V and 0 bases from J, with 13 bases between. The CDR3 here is CASSGGGADSNQPQHF. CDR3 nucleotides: TGTGCCAGCAGTGGAGGGGGGGCGGATAGCAATCAGCCCCAGCATTTT. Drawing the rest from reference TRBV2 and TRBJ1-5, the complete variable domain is EPEVTQTPSHQVTQMGQEVILRCVPISNHLYFYWYRQILGQKVEFLVSFYNNEISEKSEIFDDQFSVERPDGSNFTLKIRSTKLEDSAMYFCASSGGGADSNQPQHFGDGTRLSIL.

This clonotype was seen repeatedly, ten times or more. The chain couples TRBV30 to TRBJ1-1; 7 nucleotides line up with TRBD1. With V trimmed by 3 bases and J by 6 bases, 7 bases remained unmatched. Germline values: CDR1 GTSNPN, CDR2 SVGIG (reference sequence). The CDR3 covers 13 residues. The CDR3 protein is CAWRRRQGSEAFF. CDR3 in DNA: TGTGCCTGGAGGCGGAGACAGGGCTCTGAAGCTTTCTTT.

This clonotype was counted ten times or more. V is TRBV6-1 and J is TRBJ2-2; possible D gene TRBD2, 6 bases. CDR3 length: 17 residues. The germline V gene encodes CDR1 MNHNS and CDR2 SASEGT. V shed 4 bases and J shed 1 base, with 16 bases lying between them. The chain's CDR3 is CASSGPVTAGNTGELFF. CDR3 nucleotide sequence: TGTGCCAGCAGTGGCCCCGTGACAGCGGGGAACACCGGGGAGCTGTTTTTT.

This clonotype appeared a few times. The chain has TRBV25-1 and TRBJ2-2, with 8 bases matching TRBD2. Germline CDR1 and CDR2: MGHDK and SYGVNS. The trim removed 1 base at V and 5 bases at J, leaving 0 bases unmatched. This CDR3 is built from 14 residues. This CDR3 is CASSESSGTGELFF. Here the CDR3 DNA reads TGTGCCAGCAGTGAATCTAGCGGGACCGGGGAGCTGTTTTTT.